Listed below are T cell receptor beta chains from one sample, sequenced in a study of control samples from healthy donors and cancer patients. Generated by immunoSEQ multiplex PCR, the TCRdb table keeps only in-frame clones and is missing some. The sample includes under 200,000 clones, 75% to 95% of them seen just once. Sequences were obtained from blood. The receptors stem from a woman between 25 and 40 years old in good health. Both conserved end residues are part of each CDR3. D genes are given only for firm matches. The size of a clone is reported for some rows only, either as once, few or many, or as a class for expanded clones.

size: .
D: TRBD1
V: TRBV12-5
J: TRBJ2-1
DNA: TGTGCTAGTGGTTCGTCACAGGGGGCCTACAATGAGCAGTTCTTC
CDR3: CASGSSQGAYNEQFF

size: .
D: TRBD2
V: TRBV11-3
J: TRBJ2-1
DNA: TGTGCCAGCAGCTTAGAGCCGGGACTAGCGGGAGTCTGGTCCTACAATGAGCAGTTCTTC
CDR3: CASSLEPGLAGVWSYNEQFF

size: .
D: .
V: TRBV19
J: TRBJ2-2
DNA: TGTGCCAGTAGACCCGGGAACACGAACACCGGGGAGCTGTTTTTT
CDR3: CASRPGNTNTGELFF

size: .
D: TRBD2
V: TRBV5-1
J: TRBJ2-3
DNA: TGCGCCAGCAGCTTGAGATCTAGCGGGGGCACAGATACGCAGTATTTT
CDR3: CASSLRSSGGTDTQYF

size: .
D: .
V: TRBV7-2
J: TRBJ2-3
DNA: TGTGCCAGCAGGCTCAGGACAGATACGCAGTATTTT
CDR3: CASRLRTDTQYF

size: .
D: .
V: TRBV11-3
J: TRBJ2-2
DNA: TGTGCCAGCAGCTCGGACGGGAACACCGGGGAGCTGTTTTTT
CDR3: CASSSDGNTGELFF

size: .
D: .
V: TRBV13
J: TRBJ2-7
DNA: TGTGCCAGCAGCTTCCGGGACGGAAGTACCTACGAGCAGTACTTC
CDR3: CASSFRDGSTYEQYF

size: .
D: TRBD1
V: TRBV28
J: TRBJ2-2
DNA: TGTGCCAGCAAACAGGGGGGGAACACCGGGGAGCTGTTTTTT
CDR3: CASKQGGNTGELFF

size: .
D: TRBD2
V: TRBV30
J: TRBJ2-7
DNA: TGTGCCTGGAGTGTAACTAGCGGTCTCGAGCAGTACTTC
CDR3: CAWSVTSGLEQYF

size: .
D: .
V: TRBV9
J: TRBJ2-3
DNA: TGTGCCAGCAGCCCACTCGGGACCACAGATACGCAGTATTTT
CDR3: CASSPLGTTDTQYF

size: once
D: .
V: TRBV7-3
J: TRBJ2-2
DNA: TGTGCCACTGGCAAGGGATCGAACACCGGGGAGCTGTTTTTT
CDR3: CATGKGSNTGELFF

size: .
D: .
V: TRBV28
J: TRBJ1-5
DNA: TGTGCCACCTCAGGGAGCCAGCCCCAGCATTTT
CDR3: CATSGSQPQHF

size: .
D: TRBD1
V: TRBV5-4
J: TRBJ2-3
DNA: TGTGCCAGCAGCTGGGACAGGGGAGGCACAGATACGCAGTATTTT
CDR3: CASSWDRGGTDTQYF

size: .
D: .
V: TRBV11-3
J: TRBJ1-1
DNA: TGTGCCAGCAGCTTAGAAAACACTGAAGCTTTCTTT
CDR3: CASSLENTEAFF

size: .
D: .
V: TRBV9
J: TRBJ2-5
DNA: TGTGCCAGCAGCGGCGGGGTACAAGAGACCCAGTACTTC
CDR3: CASSGGVQETQYF

size: .
D: TRBD1
V: TRBV28
J: TRBJ2-1
DNA: TGTGCCAGCAGTACAACGGACAGGGCGGACAATGAGCAGTTCTTC
CDR3: CASSTTDRADNEQFF

size: .
D: TRBD1
V: TRBV13
J: TRBJ2-5
DNA: TGTGCCAGCGGTAGGGGACAGGGGGAGACCCAGTACTTC
CDR3: CASGRGQGETQYF

size: .
D: TRBD1
V: TRBV28
J: TRBJ1-4
DNA: TGTGCCAGCGGAGGGACAGAGTCTAATGAAAAACTGTTTTTT
CDR3: CASGGTESNEKLFF

size: .
D: TRBD2
V: TRBV14
J: TRBJ2-5
DNA: TGTGCCAGCAGCCAACATAACCTAGCGGGACCACAAGAGACCCAGTACTTC
CDR3: CASSQHNLAGPQETQYF

size: .
D: .
V: TRBV6-6
J: TRBJ2-2
DNA: TGTGCCAGCAGTGAGGGGGGTGGCACCGGGGAGCTGTTTTTT
CDR3: CASSEGGGTGELFF

size: .
D: TRBD2
V: TRBV11-3
J: TRBJ2-7
DNA: TGTGCCAGCAGCAAGAGCGGGAGGTTGTACGAGCAGTACTTC
CDR3: CASSKSGRLYEQYF

size: .
D: TRBD1
V: TRBV6-5
J: TRBJ2-7
DNA: TGTGCCAGCCGACAGGGGGTTGAGCAGTACTTC
CDR3: CASRQGVEQYF

size: .
D: .
V: TRBV18
J: TRBJ1-6
DNA: TGTGCCAGCTCGGGAGGGGTAGGTTCACCCCTCCACTTT
CDR3: CASSGGVGSPLHF

size: once
D: .
V: TRBV27
J: TRBJ2-3
DNA: TGTGCCAGCAGTTTAGGAGATACGCAGTATTTT
CDR3: CASSLGDTQYF

size: .
D: .
V: TRBV7-8
J: TRBJ2-6
DNA: TGTGCCAGCAGTACAGGGGCCAACGTCCTGACTTTC
CDR3: CASSTGANVLTF

size: .
D: .
V: TRBV18
J: TRBJ1-5
DNA: TGTGCCAGCTCACCACGTGGCCTTACTAGCAATCAGCCCCAGCATTTT
CDR3: CASSPRGLTSNQPQHF

size: .
D: TRBD1
V: TRBV18
J: TRBJ1-1
DNA: TGTGCCAGCTCACCGGACAGGGGGCGGGGTGATAGCACTGAAGCTTTCTTT
CDR3: CASSPDRGRGDSTEAFF

size: .
D: TRBD2
V: TRBV10-1
J: TRBJ2-2
DNA: TGCGCCAGCAAGGGCGGGAGGGTTACCGGGGAGCTGTTTTTT
CDR3: CASKGGRVTGELFF

size: .
D: .
V: TRBV7-8
J: TRBJ1-4
DNA: TGTGCCAGCAGCCGACAGGCGGATAATGAAAAACTGTTTTTT
CDR3: CASSRQADNEKLFF

size: .
D: .
V: TRBV21-1
J: TRBJ2-7
DNA: TGTGCCAGCAGCAAAGTGTGGGGCGGCAGCGACTCCTACGAGCAGTACTTC
CDR3: CASSKVWGGSDSYEQYF

size: .
D: TRBD2
V: TRBV6-2/TRBV6-3
J: TRBJ2-1
DNA: TGTGCCAGCAGTTACGAGGGACTAGCGGGACTCAATGAGCAGTTCTTC
CDR3: CASSYEGLAGLNEQFF

size: .
D: TRBD1
V: TRBV5-1
J: TRBJ1-4
DNA: TGCGCCAGCAGCAGGACAGGGGAACTGTTTTTT
CDR3: CASSRTGELFF

size: many
D: TRBD2
V: TRBV2
J: TRBJ2-1
DNA: TGTGCCAGCAGCGGGACTAGCGGGAGGCATGAGCAGTTCTTC
CDR3: CASSGTSGRHEQFF

size: .
D: .
V: TRBV30
J: TRBJ2-6
DNA: TGTGCCTGGAGCTCTGGGGCCAACGTCCTGACTTTC
CDR3: CAWSSGANVLTF

size: once
D: TRBD2
V: TRBV24-1
J: TRBJ2-7
DNA: TGTGCCACCAGTGACTCGGGACTAGCGGCGGGCTACGAGCAGTACTTC
CDR3: CATSDSGLAAGYEQYF

size: .
D: TRBD2
V: TRBV19
J: TRBJ2-1
DNA: TGTGCCAGTGGGCGGACTAGCGGATACAATGAGCAGTTCTTC
CDR3: CASGRTSGYNEQFF

size: .
D: TRBD1
V: TRBV6-5
J: TRBJ1-6
DNA: TGTGCCAGACTGGACAGGGAAAATTCACCCCTCCACTTT
CDR3: CARLDRENSPLHF

size: .
D: .
V: TRBV2
J: TRBJ1-5
DNA: TGTGCCAGCAGAGAGAGAGAGAATCAGCCCCAGCATTTT
CDR3: CASRERENQPQHF

size: .
D: .
V: TRBV9
J: TRBJ1-4
DNA: TGTGCCAGCAGCTACGGGACGCTGGGGGAAAAACTGTTTTTT
CDR3: CASSYGTLGEKLFF

size: few
D: TRBD1
V: TRBV30
J: TRBJ1-4
DNA: TGTGCCTGGAGCCCCAGGGGGGATGTTGAAAAACTGTTTTTT
CDR3: CAWSPRGDVEKLFF

size: .
D: TRBD1
V: TRBV4-1
J: TRBJ1-1
DNA: TGCGCCAGCAGCCGAGACAGGGTCATGAACACTGAAGCTTTCTTT
CDR3: CASSRDRVMNTEAFF